This T cell receptor beta chain appears in the sequencing data of a study of identical twins. General study findings and limits: Twins' excess sharing was less marked for out-of-frame beta sequences.

For this clonotype: Its antigen is as yet unknown.

TCRdb re-derived calls from the 5' RACE reads in MiXCR, one entry per CDR3 protein. The table lists about 720,000 distinct CDR3 sequences, 15% to 20% of them singletons, with under 15% in the top ten. The same sample was also used in a study of T cells expressing NK-cell markers. As reported in that work: NKG2C+ dominant clonotypes from a handful of donors made up roughly 1.0-7.5% of CD8+ T cells. These clonotypes, the leaders elsewhere, also led the CD3+CD56-NKG2C+ fraction in a few donors.

The source is a woman in her late teens or twenties in good health. The sequencing input was PBMCs.

The CDR3 DNA follows: TGTGCTAGTGGTTTGGTACCGGCTAACTATGGCTACACCTTC. Its protein product is CASGLVPANYGYTF. This chain connects TRBV12-5 to TRBJ1-2; no reliable D call. The length of the CDR3 is 14 residues. V was pared by 0 bases and J by 0 bases, with 5 bases between. CDR1 and CDR2 (germline): LGHNT, FRNRAP.